A selection of T cell receptor beta chains follows, all from one sample in a study of cytomegalovirus exposure and HLA in healthy donors. Profiled with immunoSEQ multiplex PCR; TCRdb holds only in-frame clones, not every one. This sample yields roughly 80,000 clones, of which roughly two thirds are seen a single time; 4.9% belongs to the top ten. The specimen sequenced was PBMCs. Receptors were obtained from a man aged 60 to 75 in good health and CMV-seropositive. Both conserved end residues are part of each CDR3. A D gene is named only where the DNA matches it firmly. Rows may omit the clone size; those that give it use once, few, many or a size class.

CDR3aa: CASSKGGGQGASYEQYF
CDR3nt: TGTGCCAGCAGCAAAGGGGGGGGACAGGGGGCTTCCTACGAGCAGTACTTC
d_gene: .
abundance: .
v_gene: TRBV21-1
j_gene: TRBJ2-7

CDR3aa: CASSSRLAWEETQYF
CDR3nt: TGTGCCAGCAGCTCACGACTAGCTTGGGAAGAGACCCAGTACTTC
d_gene: TRBD2
abundance: .
v_gene: TRBV5-6
j_gene: TRBJ2-5

CDR3aa: CASSEGLAGNEQFF
CDR3nt: TGTGCCAGCAGTGAGGGACTAGCGGGCAATGAGCAGTTCTTC
d_gene: TRBD2
abundance: .
v_gene: TRBV2
j_gene: TRBJ2-1

CDR3aa: CASSEGTGTEAFF
CDR3nt: TGTGCCAGCAGTGAGGGCACCGGGACTGAAGCTTTCTTT
d_gene: .
abundance: few
v_gene: TRBV6-5
j_gene: TRBJ1-1

CDR3aa: CASSPPQGARYGYTF
CDR3nt: TGTGCCAGCAGTCCACCTCAGGGGGCGCGGTATGGCTACACCTTC
d_gene: TRBD1
abundance: .
v_gene: TRBV7-9
j_gene: TRBJ1-2

CDR3aa: CASSRGGGGTGELFF
CDR3nt: TGTGCCAGCAGCCGCGGGGGAGGTGGCACCGGGGAGCTGTTTTTT
d_gene: TRBD2
abundance: few
v_gene: TRBV5-6
j_gene: TRBJ2-2

CDR3aa: CASSQDRAGNYGYTF
CDR3nt: TGCGCCAGCAGCCAAGATCGGGCGGGGAACTATGGCTACACCTTC
d_gene: .
abundance: .
v_gene: TRBV4-3
j_gene: TRBJ1-2

CDR3aa: CASSLVGSDEQYF
CDR3nt: TGTGCCAGCAGCTTGGTGGGGAGCGACGAGCAGTACTTC
d_gene: .
abundance: .
v_gene: TRBV5-1
j_gene: TRBJ2-7

CDR3aa: CSVGQDGRSYNEQFF
CDR3nt: TGCAGCGTTGGTCAGGACGGGAGGTCCTACAATGAGCAGTTCTTC
d_gene: TRBD2
abundance: few
v_gene: TRBV29-1
j_gene: TRBJ2-1

CDR3aa: CASSPGRASAGGYTF
CDR3nt: TGCGCCAGCAGCCCCGGCAGGGCATCAGCAGGTGGCTACACCTTC
d_gene: .
abundance: .
v_gene: TRBV4-3
j_gene: TRBJ1-2

CDR3aa: CASSLGARGYTF
CDR3nt: TGTGCCAGCAGTCTGGGGGCAAGGGGCTACACCTTC
d_gene: .
abundance: once
v_gene: TRBV2
j_gene: TRBJ1-2

CDR3aa: CAWGSWSPLHF
CDR3nt: TGTGCCTGGGGGAGTTGGTCACCCCTCCACTTT
d_gene: .
abundance: .
v_gene: TRBV30
j_gene: TRBJ1-6

CDR3aa: CASSTVEAGFYEQFF
CDR3nt: TGTGCCAGCAGTACCGTAGAAGCAGGTTTCTATGAGCAGTTCTTC
d_gene: .
abundance: .
v_gene: TRBV6-5
j_gene: TRBJ2-1

CDR3aa: CSSSLISGGSSPLHF
CDR3nt: TGTTCCAGCAGCTTAATTTCAGGGGGAAGTTCACCCCTCCACTTT
d_gene: TRBD1
abundance: few
v_gene: TRBV7-9
j_gene: TRBJ1-6

CDR3aa: CASSLTGGESEQYF
CDR3nt: TGCGCCAGCAGCTTGACGGGAGGGGAGAGCGAGCAGTACTTC
d_gene: TRBD2
abundance: .
v_gene: TRBV5-1
j_gene: TRBJ2-7

CDR3aa: CASSSFPPTSGRSEQFF
CDR3nt: TGTGCCAGCAGTTCATTCCCCCCGACTAGCGGGAGATCTGAGCAGTTCTTC
d_gene: TRBD2
abundance: few
v_gene: TRBV27
j_gene: TRBJ2-1

CDR3aa: CASAAEGSQPQHF
CDR3nt: TGTGCCAGCGCAGCGGAGGGGAGTCAGCCCCAGCATTTT
d_gene: .
abundance: few
v_gene: TRBV6-1
j_gene: TRBJ1-5

CDR3aa: CASSVRWTGYSNQPQHF
CDR3nt: TGTGCCAGCAGCGTTCGCTGGACAGGCTATAGCAATCAGCCCCAGCATTTT
d_gene: TRBD1
abundance: .
v_gene: TRBV7-2
j_gene: TRBJ1-5

CDR3aa: CASSWEGTGYEQYF
CDR3nt: TGCGCCAGCAGCTGGGAGGGGACAGGCTACGAGCAGTACTTC
d_gene: .
abundance: few
v_gene: TRBV5-1
j_gene: TRBJ2-7

CDR3aa: CASSTGQGNGYTF
CDR3nt: TGCGCCAGCAGCACGGGACAGGGTAATGGCTACACCTTC
d_gene: TRBD1
abundance: .
v_gene: TRBV5-1
j_gene: TRBJ1-2

CDR3aa: CASSVAVSGGAQEQFF
CDR3nt: TGTGCCAGCAGCGTAGCTGTTAGCGGGGGGGCCCAAGAGCAGTTCTTC
d_gene: TRBD2
abundance: .
v_gene: TRBV9
j_gene: TRBJ2-1

CDR3aa: CASSESHLYEQYF
CDR3nt: TGCGCCAGCAGTGAAAGCCATCTCTACGAGCAGTACTTC
d_gene: .
abundance: .
v_gene: TRBV10-1
j_gene: TRBJ2-7

CDR3aa: CASSLSRTSGWNEQFF
CDR3nt: TGTGCCAGCAGTTTATCAAGGACTAGCGGATGGAATGAGCAGTTCTTC
d_gene: TRBD2
abundance: .
v_gene: TRBV27
j_gene: TRBJ2-1

CDR3aa: CASGEAVTSGANVLTF
CDR3nt: TGCGCCAGCGGGGAGGCGGTCACCTCTGGGGCCAACGTCCTGACTTTC
d_gene: .
abundance: .
v_gene: TRBV5-1
j_gene: TRBJ2-6

CDR3aa: CASSVGLDSYPGANVLTF
CDR3nt: TGTGCCAGCAGCGTAGGCCTTGACAGTTACCCTGGGGCCAACGTCCTGACTTTC
d_gene: .
abundance: few
v_gene: TRBV9
j_gene: TRBJ2-6

CDR3aa: CSAGQGTTDTQYF
CDR3nt: TGCAGCGCCGGACAGGGGACCACAGATACGCAGTATTTT
d_gene: TRBD1
abundance: .
v_gene: TRBV29-1
j_gene: TRBJ2-3

CDR3aa: CASSLIRSSYNEQFF
CDR3nt: TGTGCCAGCAGTCTGATCAGAAGCTCCTACAATGAGCAGTTCTTC
d_gene: .
abundance: .
v_gene: TRBV28
j_gene: TRBJ2-1

CDR3aa: CSLYRDNSYNEQFF
CDR3nt: TGCAGCTTATACCGAGACAACTCCTACAATGAGCAGTTCTTC
d_gene: .
abundance: .
v_gene: TRBV29-1
j_gene: TRBJ2-1

CDR3aa: CASSPGSAGIRNDEQFF
CDR3nt: TGTGCCAGTAGTCCCGGTTCCGCGGGGATAAGAAACGATGAGCAGTTCTTC
d_gene: .
abundance: .
v_gene: TRBV19
j_gene: TRBJ2-1

CDR3aa: CASSHAPQAANEQFF
CDR3nt: TGCGCCAGCAGCCACGCACCACAGGCGGCTAATGAGCAGTTCTTC
d_gene: .
abundance: .
v_gene: TRBV4-3
j_gene: TRBJ2-1

CDR3aa: CASSQSRQGRVSNQPQHF
CDR3nt: TGCGCCAGCAGCCAATCTAGACAGGGCCGTGTTAGCAATCAGCCCCAGCATTTT
d_gene: TRBD1
abundance: .
v_gene: TRBV4-1
j_gene: TRBJ1-5

CDR3aa: CASSSRTGLSTDTQYF
CDR3nt: TGTGCCAGCAGCTCACGGACAGGGCTGAGCACAGATACGCAGTATTTT
d_gene: TRBD1
abundance: .
v_gene: TRBV11-3
j_gene: TRBJ2-3

CDR3aa: CASSYGRGPNSPLHF
CDR3nt: TGTGCCAGCAGTTACGGCAGGGGACCTAATTCACCCCTCCACTTT
d_gene: .
abundance: once
v_gene: TRBV6-5
j_gene: TRBJ1-6

CDR3aa: CASSQLLGGGNTGELFF
CDR3nt: TGCGCCAGCAGCCAGCTACTTGGCGGGGGAAACACCGGGGAGCTGTTTTTT
d_gene: TRBD2
abundance: .
v_gene: TRBV5-1
j_gene: TRBJ2-2

CDR3aa: CSVAYPNTGELFF
CDR3nt: TGCAGCGTTGCCTACCCAAACACCGGGGAGCTGTTTTTT
d_gene: .
abundance: few
v_gene: TRBV29-1
j_gene: TRBJ2-2

CDR3aa: CASSIPGQRAFF
CDR3nt: TGTGCCAGTAGTATACCCGGCCAGAGGGCGTTTTTT
d_gene: .
abundance: .
v_gene: TRBV19
j_gene: TRBJ1-4

CDR3aa: CASSLGTGPGEKLFF
CDR3nt: TGTGCCAGCAGCTTAGGGACAGGGCCAGGGGAAAAACTGTTTTTT
d_gene: TRBD1
abundance: few
v_gene: TRBV7-2
j_gene: TRBJ1-4

CDR3aa: CASGTSFGTGDYEQYF
CDR3nt: TGTGCTAGTGGTACCTCCTTTGGGACAGGGGACTACGAGCAGTACTTC
d_gene: TRBD1
abundance: .
v_gene: TRBV12-5
j_gene: TRBJ2-7

CDR3aa: CASSETGNRLAQETQYF
CDR3nt: TGTGCCAGCAGCGAAACAGGGAACAGACTAGCGCAAGAGACCCAGTACTTC
d_gene: TRBD2
abundance: .
v_gene: TRBV11-3
j_gene: TRBJ2-5

CDR3aa: CASSFVAGTDEQFF
CDR3nt: TGTGCCAGCAGTTTTGTGGCGGGGACCGATGAGCAGTTCTTC
d_gene: .
abundance: .
v_gene: TRBV28
j_gene: TRBJ2-1

CDR3aa: CASSSLSRDRSSTDTQYF
CDR3nt: TGTGCCAGCAGTTCACTCTCTCGGGACAGAAGTAGCACAGATACGCAGTATTTT
d_gene: TRBD1
abundance: .
v_gene: TRBV27
j_gene: TRBJ2-3

CDR3aa: CASSLLRGQNPNYGYTF
CDR3nt: TGTGCCAGCAGCTTGTTAAGAGGTCAGAACCCTAACTATGGCTACACCTTC
d_gene: .
abundance: .
v_gene: TRBV5-6
j_gene: TRBJ1-2

CDR3aa: CASSFPAGGSYNEQFF
CDR3nt: TGTGCCAGCAGCTTCCCCGCAGGGGGCTCCTACAATGAGCAGTTCTTC
d_gene: TRBD1
abundance: .
v_gene: TRBV7-2
j_gene: TRBJ2-1

CDR3aa: CAWSVHGNTEAFF
CDR3nt: TGTGCCTGGAGTGTACATGGGAACACTGAAGCTTTCTTT
d_gene: .
abundance: .
v_gene: TRBV30
j_gene: TRBJ1-1

CDR3aa: CASSPQGSLNGETQYF
CDR3nt: TGTGCCAGCAGCCCGCAGGGTTCCCTCAATGGCGAGACCCAGTACTTC
d_gene: .
abundance: .
v_gene: TRBV7-3
j_gene: TRBJ2-5

CDR3aa: CASSSLKTGKFGHFVKSNYGYTF
CDR3nt: TGCGCCAGCAGCTCATTGAAAACAGGGAAATTTGGTCATTTCGTAAAATCTAACTATGGCTACACCTTC
d_gene: .
abundance: few
v_gene: TRBV5-1
j_gene: TRBJ1-2

CDR3aa: CATSRDTEAFF
CDR3nt: TGTGCCACTAGCCGGGACACTGAAGCTTTCTTT
d_gene: .
abundance: .
v_gene: TRBV19
j_gene: TRBJ1-1

CDR3aa: CASSPDRGQEAFF
CDR3nt: TGTGCCAGCTCACCCGACAGGGGGCAAGAAGCTTTCTTT
d_gene: TRBD1
abundance: .
v_gene: TRBV18
j_gene: TRBJ1-1

CDR3aa: CASRERGGRETQYF
CDR3nt: TGTGCCAGTAGAGAGCGGGGGGGCCGTGAGACCCAGTACTTC
d_gene: TRBD2
abundance: .
v_gene: TRBV19
j_gene: TRBJ2-5